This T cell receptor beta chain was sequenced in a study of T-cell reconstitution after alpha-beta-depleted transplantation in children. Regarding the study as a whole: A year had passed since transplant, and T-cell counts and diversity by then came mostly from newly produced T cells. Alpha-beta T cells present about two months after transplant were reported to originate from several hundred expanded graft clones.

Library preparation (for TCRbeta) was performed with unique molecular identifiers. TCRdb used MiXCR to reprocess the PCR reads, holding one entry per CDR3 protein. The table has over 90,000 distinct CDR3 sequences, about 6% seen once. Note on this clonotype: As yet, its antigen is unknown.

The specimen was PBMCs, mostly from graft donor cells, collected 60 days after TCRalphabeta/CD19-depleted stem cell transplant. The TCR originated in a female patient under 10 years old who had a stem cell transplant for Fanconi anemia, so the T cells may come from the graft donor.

The DNA of the CDR3 is TGTGCCTTCAGTTACCACAACGAGGCGATGAGCTCCTACAATGAGCAGTTCTTC. Protein: CAFSYHNEAMSSYNEQFF. The rearrangement uses TRBV2 and TRBJ2-1; D is unresolved. Germline lookup yields CDR1 SNHLY and CDR2 FYNNEI. The V and J ends lost 11 bases and 0 bases respectively, with 26 bases between them. This CDR3 contains 18 residues.